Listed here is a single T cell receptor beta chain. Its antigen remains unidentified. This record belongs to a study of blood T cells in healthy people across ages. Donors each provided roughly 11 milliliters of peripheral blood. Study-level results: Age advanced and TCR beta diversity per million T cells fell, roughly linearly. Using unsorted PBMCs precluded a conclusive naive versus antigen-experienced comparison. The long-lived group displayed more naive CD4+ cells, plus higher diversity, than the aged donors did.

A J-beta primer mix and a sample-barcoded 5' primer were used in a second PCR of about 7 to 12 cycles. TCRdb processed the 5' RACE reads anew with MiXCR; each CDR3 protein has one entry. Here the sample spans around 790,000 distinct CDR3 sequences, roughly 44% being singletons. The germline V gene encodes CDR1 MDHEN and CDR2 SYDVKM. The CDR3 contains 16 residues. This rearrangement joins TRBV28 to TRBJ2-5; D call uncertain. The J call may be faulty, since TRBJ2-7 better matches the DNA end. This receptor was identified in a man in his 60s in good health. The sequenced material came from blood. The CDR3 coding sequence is TGTGCCGGCACCCCTGCCCCCCTCACAGTCTCCTACGAGCAGTACTTC. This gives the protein CAGTPAPLTVSYEQYF.